A single sample is the source of the 7 T cell receptor beta chains below, sequenced in a study of radiation and T cells in renal cell carcinoma. Using immunoSEQ multiplex PCR, the repertoire was profiled, and TCRdb retains in-frame clones only, with some absent. Of 70,000 or so clones in the sample, 82% were seen once. The sample's time point: blood 2 weeks post-SBRT. Treatment meaning: 15 Gy SBRT to primary tumor, nephrectomy 4 weeks later. The sample in question was blood, obtained from a patient whose treatment included radiotherapy and nephrectomy. These receptors came from a man in his fifties or sixties with renal cell carcinoma.

The rearrangement joins TRBV5-1 to TRBJ1-3; D gene unclear. Germline-derived CDR1 and CDR2 are SGHRS and YFSETQ. Trimming stripped 0 bases from V and 4 bases from J, with 14 bases between. CDR3 length: 16 amino acids. This CDR3 is CASSLAGASRGNTIYF. The CDR3, as DNA: TGCGCCAGCAGCTTGGCCGGTGCCAGCCGAGGAAACACCATATATTTT. Variable domain in full (rest from reference TRBV5-1 and TRBJ1-3): KAGVTQTPRYLIKTRGQQVTLSCSPISGHRSVSWYQQTPGQGLQFLFEYFSETQRNKGNFPGRFSGRQFSNSRSEMNVSTLELGDSALYLCASSLAGASRGNTIYFGEGSWLTVV.

The chain carries TRBV19 and TRBJ2-1, with TRBD2 identical over 9 bases. This CDR3 comprises 14 residues. With 6 bases clipped from V and 7 bases from J, the junction kept 7 bases outside the gene matches. The germline V gene has CDR1 LNHDA and CDR2 SQIVND (reference sequence). The CDR3 DNA reads TGTGCCAGTAGCCCGGGACTAGCCATAAATGAGCAGTTCTTC. Amino acids: CASSPGLAINEQFF.

The gene calls are TRBV19 and TRBJ2-1; 8 positions match TRBD2. The CDR3 has 15 amino acids. Per germline, CDR1 LNHDA and CDR2 SQIVND (reference sequence). V was pared by 8 bases and J by 3 bases, with 9 bases of the junction left unmatched. The CDR3 DNA follows: TGTGCCAGTGCCCCTCTAGCGGGCTTCTACAATGAGCAGTTCTTC. This sequence encodes CASAPLAGFYNEQFF.

This clone was recorded once. CDR3 protein: CASSPDRGSYNEQFF. The CDR3 DNA is TGTGCCAGCAGCCCCGACAGGGGGTCCTACAATGAGCAGTTCTTC. The chain uses TRBV27 and TRBJ2-1; 9 bases line up with TRBD1. CDR1 and CDR2 from the germline V gene are MNHEY and SMNVEV (reference sequence). Germline trimming cut 6 bases from V and 1 base from J; bases unmatched to any gene: 4. The CDR3 is 15 amino acids.

This chain uses TRBV7-2 with TRBJ2-1, with a tentative D call TRBD1 (5 bases). This CDR3 has 16 residues. Trimming left V 1 base short and J 5 bases short, with 15 bases between. Germline V gene lookup returns CDR1 SGHTA and CDR2 FQGNSA. The DNA for the CDR3 is TGTGCCAGCAGCTTAGTATCCGGTCTAGGGGACAATGAGCAGTTCTTC. Translated: CASSLVSGLGDNEQFF.

This clone was seen more than once but under ten times. The chain couples TRBV7-6 to TRBJ1-2; 9 bases are shared with TRBD1. The CDR3 extends over 14 amino acids. Germline loops: CDR1 SGHVS, CDR2 FNYEAQ. V trimming: 11 bases; J trimming: 8 bases; junction bases outside the gene matches: 15. In DNA form, the CDR3 reads TGTGCCGTTACAGGGGGCAGGAACCTCTTAGGCTACACCTTC. Protein: CAVTGGRNLLGYTF.

This clone was seen more than once but under ten times. The J gene is TRBJ1-1, the V gene TRBV5-1; 9 nucleotides match TRBD1. The V gene's germline CDR1 is SGHRS and CDR2 YFSETQ. This CDR3 spans 15 amino acids. With V trimmed by 6 bases and J by 0 bases, 6 bases remained unmatched. The CDR3 spells CASTWTGAVNTEAFF. CDR3 DNA sequence: TGCGCCAGCACCTGGACAGGGGCTGTGAACACTGAAGCTTTCTTT. Together with reference TRBV5-1 and TRBJ1-1, the CDR3 gives the full variable domain: KAGVTQTPRYLIKTRGQQVTLSCSPISGHRSVSWYQQTPGQGLQFLFEYFSETQRNKGNFPGRFSGRQFSNSRSEMNVSTLELGDSALYLCASTWTGAVNTEAFFGQGTRLTVV.